Each of the 20 T cell receptor beta chains below was sequenced from the same sample in a study of T cells after posttransplantation cyclophosphamide. TCRdb keeps only in-frame clones here, not all; method: immunoSEQ multiplex PCR. Observed in the sample are 35,000 to 45,000 clones, none of them singletons. The sequencing input was PBMCs. These receptors were taken from a man in his forties in good health, CMV-negative, and a related stem cell transplant donor.

There are many counts of this clone. The chain uses TRBV7-6 and TRBJ1-2; a weak D match, TRBD1 (5 bases). Trimming took 6 bases from V and 2 from J, leaving 13 bases between them. CDR1 SGHVS and CDR2 FNYEAQ come from the germline V gene. The CDR3 spans 14 residues. CDR3: CASSPGGGNYGYTF. CDR3 DNA: TGTGCCAGCAGTCCCGGGGGGGGGAACTATGGCTACACCTTC.

Many counts were recorded for this clone. V and J are TRBV7-2 and TRBJ2-2; 8 bases are shared with TRBD2. Germline CDR1 SGHTA, CDR2 FQGNSA. The V segment lost 2 bases and the J segment 7 bases; nucleotides outside the gene matches: 18. The CDR3 loop spans 19 amino acids. The CDR3 region is CASSLRGVGQREIIGELFF. The CDR3 bases are TGTGCCAGCAGCTTAAGGGGGGTCGGTCAGCGGGAGATCATCGGGGAGCTGTTTTTT.

The J gene is TRBJ2-5, the V gene TRBV29-1; 14 bases are a match to TRBD2. V lost 7 bases and J lost 7; bases outside the gene matches: 8. CDR3 length equals 14 residues. From germline, CDR1 is SQVTM and CDR2 ANQGSEA. The CDR3: CSARTSGGSRTQYF. CDR3 DNA: TGCAGCGCCCGGACTAGCGGGGGGTCTAGGACCCAGTACTTC.

This clone was counted ten times or more. Other DNA sequences within the sample encode an identical CDR3. The chain combines TRBV6-1 with TRBJ1-5; a possible D gene is TRBD1 (5 bases). The ends were cut back, 4 bases at V and 0 bases at J, with 7 bases in the middle. The germline V gene encodes CDR1 MNHNS and CDR2 SASEGT. CDR3 length: 14 residues. The CDR3 reads CASSGQNSNQPQHF. CDR3 DNA sequence: TGTGCCAGCAGTGGACAGAATAGCAATCAGCCCCAGCATTTT.

This clone was observed many times. V usage is TRBV14 and J usage is TRBJ1-2; no clear D. The CDR3 has 14 amino acids. Trimming left V 0 bases short and J 8 bases short, with 13 bases between. The germline V gene has CDR1 SGHDN and CDR2 FVKESK. CDR3 sequence reads: CASSQDLGPGGYTF. In nucleotides, the CDR3 is TGTGCCAGCAGCCAAGATCTAGGTCCGGGGGGCTACACCTTC. Variable domain in full (rest from reference TRBV14 and TRBJ1-2): EAGVTQFPSHSVIEKGQTVTLRCDPISGHDNLYWYRRVMGKEIKFLLHFVKESKQDESGMPNNRFLAERTGGTYSTLKVQPAELEDSGVYFCASSQDLGPGGYTFGSGTRLTVV.

As regards this clone: This clone may be a read error of a much larger clone one base away. This sample includes further DNA sequences coding for the same CDR3. The CDR3 loop is CASGTGHSGNTIYF. The CDR3 DNA follows: TGTGCCAGCGGCACAGGGCACTCTGGAAACACCATATACTTT. This chain joins TRBV19 and TRBJ1-3, with a weak D call TRBD1 (6 bases). The CDR3 covers 14 residues. CDR1 LNHDA and CDR2 SQIVND come from the germline V gene (reference sequence). The whole variable domain, remainder taken from reference TRBV19 and TRBJ1-3, is DGGITQSPKYLFRKEGQNVTLSCEQNLNHDAMYWYRQDPGQGLRLIYYSQIVNDFQKGDIAEGYSVSREKKESFPLTVTSAQKNPTAFYLCASGTGHSGNTIYFGEGSWLTVV.

This clone has a count of ten or more. The rearrangement joins TRBV4-1 to TRBJ2-2; TRBD1 is a possible D gene (6 bases). Germline values: CDR1 MGHRA, CDR2 YSYEKL. This CDR3 contains 19 residues. Trimming stripped 0 bases from V and 4 bases from J, with 21 bases between. As DNA, the CDR3 is TGCGCCAGCAGCCAAGATCAGGCCCAGGGGCCGAAGTTCACCGGGGAGCTGTTTTTT. Translating gives CASSQDQAQGPKFTGELFF.

CDR3 nucleotides: TGTGCCGCGGCGCCGGGGAGCGATAATTCACCCCTCCACTTT. Translated: CAAAPGSDNSPLHF. This chain connects TRBV6-6 to TRBJ1-6, with D unclear. This CDR3 is built from 14 residues. V gave up 11 bases and J gave up 5 bases, with 16 bases separating them. Germline V lookup: CDR1 MNHNY, CDR2 SVGAGI (reference sequence).

This clone was counted many times. The V call is TRBV5-1, the J call TRBJ2-3, with TRBD1 identical over 8 bases. Trimming took 4 bases from V and 10 from J; bases not matched to a gene: 11. Germline assignment: CDR1 SGHRS and CDR2 YFSETQ. The CDR3 covers 14 residues. CDR3 sequence reads: CASSLGQGREAQYF. For the CDR3, the DNA is TGCGCCAGCAGCCTCGGACAGGGAAGAGAAGCGCAGTATTTT. Filled out from reference TRBV5-1 and TRBJ2-3, the complete variable domain reads KAGVTQTPRYLIKTRGQQVTLSCSPISGHRSVSWYQQTPGQGLQFLFEYFSETQRNKGNFPGRFSGRQFSNSRSEMNVSTLELGDSALYLCASSLGQGREAQYFGPGTRLTVL.

This clone was found many times. This rearrangement joins TRBV6-5 to TRBJ2-1; D is uncertain. Germline V gives CDR1 MNHEY, CDR2 SVGAGI. The CDR3 extends over 16 amino acids. Trimming took 0 bases from V and 5 from J, leaving 14 bases between them. The CDR3 DNA reads TGTGCCAGCAGTTACTCGTGGTCTGCAGATAACAATGAGCAGTTCTTC. This encodes CASSYSWSADNNEQFF.

This clone was observed at least ten times. The V and J genes are TRBV19 and TRBJ2-1, with 12 nucleotides matching TRBD2. This CDR3 has 13 residues. V lost 9 bases and J lost 8; bases outside the gene matches: 5. Germline V gene lookup returns CDR1 LNHDA and CDR2 SQIVND (reference sequence). CDR3 in DNA: TGTGCCAGCAAGGCTAGCGGGAGGGATGAGCAGTTCTTC. It yields the protein CASKASGRDEQFF.

The CDR3 region is CASSVGTGGVISTEAFF. The CDR3 bases are TGTGCCAGCAGCGTAGGGACAGGGGGCGTAATTAGCACTGAAGCTTTCTTT. The chain is built from TRBV7-2 and TRBJ1-1, with 12 bases aligning to TRBD1. The length of the CDR3 is 17 residues. V trimming: 5 bases; J trimming: 4 bases; junction bases outside the gene matches: 11. Germline loops: CDR1 SGHTA, CDR2 FQGNSA. Looking up the rest from reference TRBV7-2 and TRBJ1-1 gives the full variable domain: GAGVSQSPSNKVTEKGKDVELRCDPISGHTALYWYRQSLGQGLEFLIYFQGNSAPDKSGLPSDRFSAERTGGSVSTLTIQRTQQEDSAVYLCASSVGTGGVISTEAFFGQGTRLTVV.

This clone was found many times. The CDR3 DNA sequence: TGTGCCAGCTCACCGTGGGGCTATAGCAATCAGCCCCAGCATTTT. Encoded protein: CASSPWGYSNQPQHF. The chain is built from TRBV18 and TRBJ1-5; D perhaps matches TRBD1 (5 bases). Germline loops: CDR1 KGHSH, CDR2 LQKENI. The CDR3 is made up of 15 amino acids. V was shortened by 3 bases and J by 0 bases, with 9 bases between the two germline ends.

This clone was seen at least ten times. The genes are TRBV7-6 and TRBJ2-3; weak D call: TRBD1 (5 bases). Trimming took off 1 base at V and 2 bases at J, with 13 bases between the two ends. Germline V gives CDR1 SGHVS, CDR2 FNYEAQ. CDR3 length: 16 amino acids. This CDR3 is CASSLGRVGSTDTQYF. As DNA, the CDR3 is TGTGCCAGCAGCTTAGGCAGGGTTGGTTCCACAGATACGCAGTATTTT.

This clone has at least ten counts. V usage is TRBV6-1 and J usage is TRBJ2-7; TRBD2 aligns across 10 bases. CDR3 length equals 13 residues. J lost 4 bases, V lost 8 bases, and 5 bases had no gene match. Germline loops: CDR1 MNHNS, CDR2 SASEGT. CDR3 residues: CASQKRGGYEQYF. CDR3 DNA: TGTGCCAGCCAAAAGCGGGGGGGATACGAGCAGTACTTC.

The table lists this clone with many counts. The V and J genes are TRBV14 and TRBJ1-4, with TRBD1 identical over 7 bases. CDR3 length: 13 residues. V was clipped by 0 bases and J by 11 bases; unmatched bases: 3. Germline loops: CDR1 SGHDN, CDR2 FVKESK. For the CDR3, the DNA is TGTGCCAGCAGCCAAGACGACAGGGATAAACTGTTTTTT. Translated: CASSQDDRDKLFF.

The chain combines TRBV25-1 with TRBJ1-2, with no clear D. The CDR3 has 16 residues. V gave up 2 bases and J gave up 0 bases, with 13 bases separating them. Germline V lookup: CDR1 MGHDK, CDR2 SYGVNS. CDR3 region: CASSEGDSLTNYGYTF. The CDR3, as DNA: TGTGCCAGCAGTGAAGGTGATAGCCTGACTAACTATGGCTACACCTTC.

The chain combines TRBV18 with TRBJ2-3; TRBD1 aligns across 9 bases. With 2 bases clipped from V and 4 bases from J, the junction kept 4 bases outside the gene matches. Germline V CDR1 and CDR2: KGHSH, LQKENI. There are 15 residues in the CDR3. CDR3 in amino acids: CASSPRQGGADTQYF. CDR3 nucleotides: TGTGCCAGCTCACCAAGACAGGGGGGCGCAGATACGCAGTATTTT.

This clone was detected only a few times. The genes are TRBV4-1 and TRBJ2-6; 7 nucleotides match TRBD1. The V segment lost 9 bases and the J segment 0 bases; nucleotides outside the gene matches: 8. Per the germline V gene, CDR1 is MGHRA and CDR2 is YSYEKL. CDR3 size: 16 residues. CDR3 sequence reads: CASRTGGSSGANVLTF. CDR3 in DNA: TGCGCCAGTCGGACAGGCGGAAGCTCTGGGGCCAACGTCCTGACTTTC.

This clone was seen at least ten times. The chain has TRBV5-1 and TRBJ1-2, with 8 bases fitting TRBD1. This CDR3 is built from 15 residues. The germline V gene has CDR1 SGHRS and CDR2 YFSETQ. Germline trimming cut 3 bases from V and 4 bases from J; bases unmatched to any gene: 8. The CDR3 reads CASSSEGQGAYGYTF. Here the CDR3 DNA reads TGCGCCAGCAGCTCCGAGGGCCAGGGGGCCTATGGCTACACCTTC.